This TCR beta chain was sequenced in a study of cytomegalovirus exposure and HLA in healthy donors. The CDR3 covers 14 residues. V lost 0 bases and J 2 bases, leaving 7 bases between the germline ends. Germline-derived CDR1 and CDR2 are SGHDT and YYEEEE. Here immunoSEQ multiplex PCR was the method, and the copy in TCRdb shows in-frame clones only, minus some. The sample has under 200,000 clones, about 95% seen once. The clonotype comes from a woman aged 18 to 35 in good health and CMV-seronegative. This chain joins TRBV5-6 and TRBJ2-3; possible D gene TRBD1, 6 bases. Sequenced: PBMCs. The CDR3 loop reads CASSLGQATDTQYF. In nucleotides, the CDR3 is TGTGCCAGCAGCTTGGGACAGGCCACAGATACGCAGTATTTT.